The entry below gives a single T cell receptor beta chain sequence along with its context. Antigen: not known. There are 18 residues in the CDR3. CDR1 is SGHNT, CDR2 YENEEA, per germline. Between the trimmed V and J ends, which lost 1 base and 0 bases, there was a span of 13 bases. The data are from a study of siplizumab effects on memory and regulatory T cells. Assays examined roughly 100,000 TCR templates per sample. Profiling relied on immunoSEQ multiplex PCR, and the TCRdb table lists in-frame clones only, not all of them. The profile shows 90,000 to 150,000 clones, 80% to 95% of them singletons. Study results and caveats: The authors did not confirm suppressive function in proliferating Tregs from siplizumab cultures.

The sequencing sample was made of non-Treg CD4+ T cells sorted from blood. This sequence joins TRBV11-3 and TRBJ2-6, with D unclear. The clonotype originates from a human donor in good health. CDR3 nucleotides: TGTGCCAGCAGCTTAGGGCCAGGACCCTTCTCTGGGGCCAACGTCCTGACTTTC. Amino acids: CASSLGPGPFSGANVLTF.